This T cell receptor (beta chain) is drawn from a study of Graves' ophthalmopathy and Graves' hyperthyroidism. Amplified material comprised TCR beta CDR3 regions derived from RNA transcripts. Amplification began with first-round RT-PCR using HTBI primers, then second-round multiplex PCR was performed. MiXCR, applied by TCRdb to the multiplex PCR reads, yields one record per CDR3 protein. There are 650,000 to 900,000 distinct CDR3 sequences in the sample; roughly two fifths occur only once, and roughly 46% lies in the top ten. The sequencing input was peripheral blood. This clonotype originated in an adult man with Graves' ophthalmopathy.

The CDR3 protein is CSVDPRTHRQGCPYNSPLHF. The DNA of the CDR3 is TGCAGCGTTGACCCACGAACCCACCGACAGGGCTGTCCTTATAATTCACCCCTCCACTTT. The rearrangement joins TRBV29-1 to TRBJ1-6; 7 positions match TRBD1. This CDR3 region has 20 residues. V shed 3 bases and J 4 bases; nucleotides not matched to a gene: 21. Germline CDR1 SQVTM, CDR2 ANQGSEA. The full variable domain, in which reference TRBV29-1 and TRBJ1-6 provide the parts outside the CDR3, is SAVISQKPSRDICQRGTSLTIQCQVDSQVTMMFWYRQQPGQSLTLIATANQGSEATYESGFVIDKFPISRPNLTFSTLTVSNMSPEDSSIYLCSVDPRTHRQGCPYNSPLHFGNGTRLTVT.